This T cell receptor (beta chain) was recovered during a study of regulatory and conventional T cells in RAG deficiency. Study-level findings and limits: Shannon entropy was markedly lower and Simpson indices higher in RAG-deficient patients than control T-cell subsets. In Omenn syndrome, Treg and Tconv repertoires overlapped >90%. Omenn syndrome and CID/AS patients had 95 to 100-fold fewer unique Treg TCR beta sequences, versus approximately 10-fold elsewhere. These Omenn syndrome Treg sorts may hold peripherally activated cells instead.

Method: immunoSEQ multiplex PCR; TCRdb's copy keeps in-frame clones and lacks some. The sample records tens of thousands of clones, roughly 90% being singletons. A remark on this clone: Its antigen is not identified. The junction departs from the called germline gene at one end, perhaps through a read error.

The CDR3 extends over 15 amino acids. The V gene's germline CDR1 is PRHDT and CDR2 FYEKMQ (reference sequence). These same data were also listed under a study on regulatory T cells. This second study notes: Primers: 52 TRBV forward and 13 TRBJ reverse.

Sequenced material: CD8+ T cells sorted from blood. The chain links TRBV13 to TRBJ1-1, with D perhaps matching TRBD1 (5 bases). The sequence was obtained from a human donor in good health. The CDR3 spells CASSLGYGGDTEAFF. The CDR3 DNA reads TGTGCCAGCAGCCTAGGCTACGGGGGGGACACTGAAGCTTTCTTT.